The clone carrying this T cell receptor (beta chain) appeared many times. Its target is unknown. The source of the sample is a study of T cells after yellow fever vaccination. Study context: Fractions containing few cells were prepared with SMART-Seq v4 Ultra Low Input.

From germline, CDR1 is SEHNR and CDR2 FQNEAQ (reference sequence). This CDR3 has 14 amino acids. Deletions cut 7 bases from V and 3 bases from J, with 12 bases between. Broader study findings: Subsequent to the booster, the majority of primary-vaccination clones reappeared (roughly 95% CD4, more than 70% CD8). Clonotypes appearing in both CD4 and CD8 compartments existed, and their share was small.

Template switching by 5'RACE produced TCR cDNA, adding a universal primer site and UMIs. TCRdb reprocessed the 5' RACE reads with MiXCR, giving one entry per CDR3 protein. This table has 100,000 to 150,000 distinct CDR3 sequences, about 7.4% appearing once. The sample in question was CD4+ T cells sorted from PBMCs, obtained more than 8 days after the first yellow fever vaccination. The V gene is TRBV7-9, the J gene TRBJ2-2; tentative D call: TRBD1 (5 bases). This clonotype was obtained from a man between 18 and 35 years old who received the YFV17D yellow fever vaccine. DNA for the CDR3: TGTGCCAGCAAGTTCGCAGGGTACACCGGGGAGCTGTTTTTT. Translating it yields CASKFAGYTGELFF.